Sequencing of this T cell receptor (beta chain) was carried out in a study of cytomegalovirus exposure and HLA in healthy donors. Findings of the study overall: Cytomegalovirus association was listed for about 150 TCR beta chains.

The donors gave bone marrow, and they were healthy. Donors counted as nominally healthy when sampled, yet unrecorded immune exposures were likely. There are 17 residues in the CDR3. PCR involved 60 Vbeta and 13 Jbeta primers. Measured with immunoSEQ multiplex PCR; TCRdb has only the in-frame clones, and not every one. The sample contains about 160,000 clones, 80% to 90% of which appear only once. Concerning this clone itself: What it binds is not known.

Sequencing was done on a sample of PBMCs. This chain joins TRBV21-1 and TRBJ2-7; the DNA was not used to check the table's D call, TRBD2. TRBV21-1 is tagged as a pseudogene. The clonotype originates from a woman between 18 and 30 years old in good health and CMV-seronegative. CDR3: CASRRTLYGTSSYEQYF. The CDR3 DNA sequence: TGTGCCAGCAGGCGAACCTTATACGGGACTAGCTCTTACGAGCAGTACTTC.